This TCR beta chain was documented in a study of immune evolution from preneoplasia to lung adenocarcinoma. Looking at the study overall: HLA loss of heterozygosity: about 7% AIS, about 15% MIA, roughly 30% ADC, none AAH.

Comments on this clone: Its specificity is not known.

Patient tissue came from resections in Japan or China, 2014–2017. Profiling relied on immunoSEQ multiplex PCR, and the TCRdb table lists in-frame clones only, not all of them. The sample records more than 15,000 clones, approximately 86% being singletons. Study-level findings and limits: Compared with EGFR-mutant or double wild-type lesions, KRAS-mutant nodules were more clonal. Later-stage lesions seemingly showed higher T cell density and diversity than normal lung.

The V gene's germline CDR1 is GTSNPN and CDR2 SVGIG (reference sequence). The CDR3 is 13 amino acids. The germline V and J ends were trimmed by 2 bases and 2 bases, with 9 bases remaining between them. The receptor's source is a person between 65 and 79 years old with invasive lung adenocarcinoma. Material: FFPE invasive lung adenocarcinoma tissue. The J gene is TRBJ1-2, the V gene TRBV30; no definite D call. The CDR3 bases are TGTGCCTGGAGTCGAACAAGGAACTATGGCTACACCTTC. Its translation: CAWSRTRNYGYTF.